This entry lists 20 T cell receptor beta chains sequenced from one sample in a study of blood T cell repertoires in COVID-19. Sequencing was performed with immunoSEQ multiplex PCR; in TCRdb, only in-frame clones are kept and a portion is missing. The sample has around 100,000 clones, around 85% seen once. Sequencing used peripheral blood. Every receptor here comes from a man aged 65 to 79 with active or convalescent COVID-19.

This rearrangement joins TRBV7-6 to TRBJ2-7, with TRBD2 identical over 9 bases. V lost 5 bases, J lost 7 bases, and 9 bases stayed unmatched. Looked up from germline, CDR1 is SGHVS and CDR2 is FNYEAQ. The CDR3 is 14 amino acids. Here the CDR3 DNA reads TGTGCCAGCAGCGTTAGCGGGAGCGGGTGGGAGCAGTACTTC. Amino acid sequence: CASSVSGSGWEQYF.

The DNA of the CDR3 is TGTGCCAGCAGTTGGTTTCGGGAGGATCGTACGCAGTATTTT. Translating it yields CASSWFREDRTQYF. This sequence joins TRBV6-5 and TRBJ2-3; 7 bases align to TRBD2. V was clipped by 4 bases and J by 8 bases; unmatched bases: 9. CDR3 length: 14 residues. The germline gives CDR1 MNHEY, CDR2 SVGAGI.

J is TRBJ1-3 and V is TRBV7-9; TRBD1 is a possible D gene (5 bases). Between the trimmed V and J ends, which lost 10 bases and 3 bases, there was a span of 10 bases. Germline lookup yields CDR1 SEHNR and CDR2 FQNEAQ (reference sequence). There are 12 residues in the CDR3. The CDR3 here is CANQGSGNTIYF. CDR3 sequence (DNA): TGTGCCAATCAGGGAAGTGGAAACACCATATATTTT.

This clone was seen just once. V usage is TRBV9 and J usage is TRBJ1-2; D gene uncertain. The CDR3 contains 13 residues. The V gene's germline CDR1 is SGDLS and CDR2 YYNGEE. The V end was cut by 0 bases, the J end by 2 bases, with 5 bases between. The CDR3 is CASSVEENYGYTF. The CDR3 DNA reads TGTGCCAGCAGCGTAGAGGAGAACTATGGCTACACCTTC.

J is TRBJ1-6 and V is TRBV3-1 (or the pseudogene TRBV3-2), with TRBD1 matching 7 bases. Germline V gives CDR1 LGHDT, CDR2 YNNKEL (reference sequence). Germline trimming cut 4 bases from V and 4 bases from J; bases unmatched to any gene: 1. The CDR3 is made up of 14 amino acids. The DNA for the CDR3 is TGTGCCAGCAGCCCAGGGGGTTATAATTCACCCCTCCACTTT. It yields the protein CASSPGGYNSPLHF.

This clone was recorded only once. V usage is TRBV5-6 and J usage is TRBJ1-4; no reliable D call. Germline assignment: CDR1 SGHDT and CDR2 YYEEEE. This CDR3 is built from 15 residues. V lost 4 bases to trimming and J lost 0 bases, with 10 bases between them. DNA of the CDR3: TGTGCCAGCAGCGACTGGCATGCAACTAATGAAAAACTGTTTTTT. Amino acids: CASSDWHATNEKLFF.

This clone was counted only a few times. The chain recombines TRBV19 with TRBJ1-1; maybe TRBD1 (6 bases). In germline, CDR1 is LNHDA, CDR2 SQIVND (reference sequence). The CDR3 runs 13 residues. The germline V and J ends were trimmed by 7 bases and 0 bases, with 9 bases remaining between them. CDR3 nucleotide sequence: TGTGCCAGTATTGGACAGTTGAACACTGAAGCTTTCTTT. Residues: CASIGQLNTEAFF.

The V and J genes are TRBV9 and TRBJ1-2, with 7 bases fitting TRBD1. The trim removed 0 bases at V and 4 bases at J, leaving 9 bases unmatched. CDR1 is SGDLS and CDR2 is YYNGEE in the germline V gene. CDR3 length: 16 amino acids. CDR3 sequence (DNA): TGTGCCAGCAGCGTAGTGTCAGGGGGTGACATCTATGGCTACACCTTC. It codes for CASSVVSGGDIYGYTF.

This chain uses TRBV6-4 with TRBJ2-2; TRBD1 might be the D (6 bases). Germline CDR1 and CDR2: MRHNA and SNTAGT. V shed 5 bases and J shed 3 bases, with 10 bases lying between them. The CDR3 consists of 14 residues. The CDR3 DNA sequence: TGTGCCAGCAGTCAAGAGGGGGACACCGGGGAGCTGTTTTTT. Translated: CASSQEGDTGELFF.

About this clone: Other DNA variants within this sample encode the same CDR3. The chain carries TRBV5-1 and TRBJ2-5; 7 bases match TRBD1. Germline values: CDR1 SGHRS, CDR2 YFSETQ. The CDR3 is 14 amino acids. Trimming removed 0 bases from V and 4 bases from J; junction bases left unmatched: 3. For the CDR3, the DNA is TGCGCCAGCAGCTTGGGGACAGGCGGAGAGACCCAGTACTTC. Protein product: CASSLGTGGETQYF.

This rearrangement joins TRBV19 to TRBJ1-1, with 7 bases identical to TRBD1. CDR3 length: 14 residues. CDR1 and CDR2 from the germline V gene are LNHDA and SQIVND (reference sequence). V trimming: 2 bases; J trimming: 8 bases; junction bases outside the gene matches: 8. The CDR3 DNA reads as TGTGCCAGTAGTATACCAGGGGGTAGGCGGGAAGCTTTCTTT. As protein: CASSIPGGRREAFF.

This chain uses TRBV7-9 with TRBJ1-2, with 7 nucleotides matching TRBD1. Looked up from germline, CDR1 is SEHNR and CDR2 is FQNEAQ (reference sequence). The CDR3 loop spans 13 amino acids. After removal of 5 bases from V and 4 bases from J, the junction contained 4 bases not matched to a gene. CDR3 residues: CASSRDSSYGYTF. CDR3 coding DNA: TGTGCCAGCAGCCGGGACAGTAGCTATGGCTACACCTTC.

The chain employs TRBV4-1 and TRBJ1-5; TRBD1 matches at 12 bases. The CDR3 consists of 19 residues. CDR1 and CDR2 (germline): MGHRA, YSYEKL. The V segment lost 0 bases and the J segment 0 bases; nucleotides outside the gene matches: 6. The CDR3: CASSQEGTGGPYSNQPQHF. CDR3 bases: TGCGCCAGCAGCCAAGAAGGGACAGGGGGCCCCTATAGCAATCAGCCCCAGCATTTT.

The rearrangement joins TRBV19 to TRBJ2-7; 11 bases align to TRBD2. Per the germline V gene, CDR1 is LNHDA and CDR2 is SQIVND (reference sequence). Unmatched junction bases numbered 7, after V lost 6 bases and J lost 3 bases. The CDR3 length is 15 residues. CDR3 sequence: CASSTRLAGSYEQYF. As DNA, the CDR3 is TGTGCCAGTAGCACGAGACTAGCGGGAAGCTACGAGCAGTACTTC. Filled out from reference TRBV19 and TRBJ2-7, the complete variable domain reads DGGITQSPKYLFRKEGQNVTLSCEQNLNHDAMYWYRQDPGQGLRLIYYSQIVNDFQKGDIAEGYSVSREKKESFPLTVTSAQKNPTAFYLCASSTRLAGSYEQYFGPGTRLTVT.

This clone has just a few counts. This CDR3 reads CASSPPAEQYF. The DNA of the CDR3 is TGTGCCAGCAGTCCCCCCGCGGAGCAGTACTTC. V gene TRBV2 combines with J gene TRBJ2-7; D is ambiguous. In germline, CDR1 is SNHLY, CDR2 FYNNEI. The CDR3 loop spans 11 amino acids. Trimming pared 5 bases from V and 7 bases from J, leaving 9 bases between.

The chain links TRBV2 to TRBJ2-3, with TRBD1 matching 8 bases. Germline CDR1 reads SNHLY; CDR2 reads FYNNEI. The CDR3 totals 14 residues. With 4 bases clipped from V and 3 bases from J, the junction kept 3 bases outside the gene matches. The CDR3 nucleotides read TGTGCCAGCAGTGCAGGGGGCGGAACAGATACGCAGTATTTT. It codes for CASSAGGGTDTQYF.

This clone has just one count. V usage is TRBV5-5 and J usage is TRBJ2-7, with 10 bases identical to TRBD1. From germline, CDR1 is SGHKS and CDR2 YYEKEE (reference sequence). Losses at the gene ends were 4 bases for V and 3 bases for J; bases not matched to a gene: 4. This CDR3 is built from 14 residues. The CDR3 is CASSRGDRGYEQYF. CDR3 coding DNA: TGTGCCAGCAGCCGAGGGGACAGGGGCTACGAGCAGTACTTC.

CDR3 protein: CASSLTGQTYEQYF. CDR3 nucleotides: TGTGCCAGCAGCTTAACGGGACAGACCTACGAGCAGTACTTC. The J gene is TRBJ2-7, the V gene TRBV7-3; 7 bases line up with TRBD1. This CDR3 has 14 residues. Trimming cost V 0 bases and J 2 bases; bases outside gene matches: 1. Germline lookup yields CDR1 SGHTA and CDR2 FQGTGA.

The chain is built from TRBV6-5 and TRBJ2-7; unclear D gene. CDR3 length equals 12 residues. Germline V CDR1 and CDR2: MNHEY, SVGAGI. Trimming cost V 5 bases and J 2 bases, with 7 bases left between them. In DNA, the CDR3 is TGTGCCAGCAGTCGCCAGGCCTACGAGCAGTACTTC. This translates into CASSRQAYEQYF.

The CDR3 protein is CSASITSGRIGEQFF. CDR3 in DNA: TGCAGTGCTAGTATCACTAGCGGGAGGATCGGCGAGCAGTTCTTC. V and J are TRBV20-1 and TRBJ2-1; TRBD2 agrees at 12 bases. Germline CDR1 and CDR2: DFQATT and SNEGSKA (reference sequence). The ends lost 3 bases at V and 10 bases at J; junction bases unmatched: 10. This CDR3 has 15 residues.